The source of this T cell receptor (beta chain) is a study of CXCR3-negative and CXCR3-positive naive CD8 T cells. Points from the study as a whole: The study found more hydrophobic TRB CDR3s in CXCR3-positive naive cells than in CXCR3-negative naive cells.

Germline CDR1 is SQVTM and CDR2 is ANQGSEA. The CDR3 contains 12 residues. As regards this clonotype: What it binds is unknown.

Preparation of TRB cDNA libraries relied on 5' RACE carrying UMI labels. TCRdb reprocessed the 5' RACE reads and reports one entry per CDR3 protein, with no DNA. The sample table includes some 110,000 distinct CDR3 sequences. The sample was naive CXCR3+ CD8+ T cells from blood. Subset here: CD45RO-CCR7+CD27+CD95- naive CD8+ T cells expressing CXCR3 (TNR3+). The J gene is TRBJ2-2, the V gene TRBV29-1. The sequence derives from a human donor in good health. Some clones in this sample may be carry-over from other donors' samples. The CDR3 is CSANLGAGELFF.